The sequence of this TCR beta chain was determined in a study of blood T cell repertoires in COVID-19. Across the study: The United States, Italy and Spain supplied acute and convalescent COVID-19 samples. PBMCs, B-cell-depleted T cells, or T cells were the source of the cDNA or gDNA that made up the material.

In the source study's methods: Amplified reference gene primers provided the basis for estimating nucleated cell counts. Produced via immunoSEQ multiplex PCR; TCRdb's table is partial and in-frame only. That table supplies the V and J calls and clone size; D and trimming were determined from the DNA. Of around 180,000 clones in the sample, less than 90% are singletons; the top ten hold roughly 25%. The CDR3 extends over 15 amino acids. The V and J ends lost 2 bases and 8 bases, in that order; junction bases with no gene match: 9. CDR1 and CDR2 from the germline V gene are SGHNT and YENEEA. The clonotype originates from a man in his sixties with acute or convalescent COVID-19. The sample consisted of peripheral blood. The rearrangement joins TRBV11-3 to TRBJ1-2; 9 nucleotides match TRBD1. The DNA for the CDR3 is TGTGCCAGCAGCTTACCGGGACAGGGTTTTGGGGGCTACACCTTC. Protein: CASSLPGQGFGGYTF.